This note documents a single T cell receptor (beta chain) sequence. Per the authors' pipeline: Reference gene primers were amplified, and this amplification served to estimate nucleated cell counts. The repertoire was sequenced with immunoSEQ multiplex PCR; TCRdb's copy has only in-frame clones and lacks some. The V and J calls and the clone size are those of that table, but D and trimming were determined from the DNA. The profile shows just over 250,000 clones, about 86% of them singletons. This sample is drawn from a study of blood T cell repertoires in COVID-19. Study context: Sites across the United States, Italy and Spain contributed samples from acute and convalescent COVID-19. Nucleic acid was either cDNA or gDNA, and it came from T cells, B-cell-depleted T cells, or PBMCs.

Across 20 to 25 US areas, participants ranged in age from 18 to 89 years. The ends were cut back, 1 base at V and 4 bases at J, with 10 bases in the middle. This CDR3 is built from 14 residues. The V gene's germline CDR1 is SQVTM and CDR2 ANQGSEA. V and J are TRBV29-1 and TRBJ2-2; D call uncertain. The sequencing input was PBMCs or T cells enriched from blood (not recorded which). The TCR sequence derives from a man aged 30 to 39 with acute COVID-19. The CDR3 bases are TGCAGCGTTGAAGCCCAGGTGTCCACCGGGGAGCTGTTTTTT. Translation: CSVEAQVSTGELFF.